A single sample is the source of the 18 T cell receptor beta chains below, sequenced in a study of CD8 T cells in ankylosing spondylitis. TCRdb fed the 5' RACE reads into MiXCR, producing one record per CDR3 protein. The table lists some 400,000 distinct CDR3 sequences, more than 20% of them singletons. For these TCRs, the target antigens are not known. Overall study findings and caveats: A motif of under 10 highly homologous TCR beta variants was seen as apparently characteristic of ankylosing spondylitis blood.

Sequences were obtained from blood, either unsorted or a sorted T cell fraction (not recorded which). The receptors shown here come from a male donor with ankylosing spondylitis.

The chain links TRBV5-1 to TRBJ2-7, with D possibly being TRBD1 (6 bases). This CDR3 region has 15 residues. In germline, CDR1 is SGHRS, CDR2 YFSETQ. The V and J ends lost 4 bases and 3 bases respectively, with 17 bases between them. CDR3 nucleotides: TGCGCCAGCAGCATCTCACAGGGATTCGTCTACGAGCAGTACTTC. Protein: CASSISQGFVYEQYF.

This clonotype was seen only once. Germline is not matched at one junction end, which may reflect a read error. The chain employs TRBV12-5 and TRBJ1-1; 7 nucleotides align to TRBD1. The CDR3 contains 15 residues. Germline values: CDR1 LGHNT, CDR2 FRNRAP. CDR3 bases: TGTGCTAGTGGTTTGGCCAGGGGGGCTGGGACTGAAGTTTTCTTT. Translated, it gives CASGLARGAGTEVFF.

This clonotype was counted between two and nine times. The chain recombines TRBV7-9 with TRBJ2-3; D call uncertain. Germline lookup yields CDR1 SEHNR and CDR2 FQNEAQ (reference sequence). Trimming took 4 bases from V and 4 from J, leaving 3 bases between them. This CDR3 is built from 11 residues. The CDR3 coding sequence is TGTGCCAGCAGCTCCTCAGATACGCAGTATTTT. Its translation: CASSSSDTQYF.

The chain carries TRBV5-1 and TRBJ2-3; the D gene is possibly TRBD1 (6 bases). The CDR3 contains 14 residues. Trimming took 5 bases from V and 2 from J, leaving 12 bases between them. The germline gives CDR1 SGHRS, CDR2 YFSETQ. The CDR3 coding sequence is TGCGCCAGCAGGATGGGGGCGACCACAGATACGCAGTATTTT. Amino acid sequence: CASRMGATTDTQYF.

The chain couples TRBV12-3 or TRBV12-4 to TRBJ2-7; the D is unclear. The length of the CDR3 is 15 residues. The V and J ends lost 3 bases and 0 bases respectively, with 12 bases between them. The DNA for the CDR3 is TGTGCCAGCAGTTTGTCATGGCTCCCCTCCTACGAGCAGTACTTC. Amino acid sequence: CASSLSWLPSYEQYF.

This sequence joins TRBV20-1 and TRBJ1-1; TRBD1 matches 8 bases. The V segment lost 3 bases and the J segment 10 bases; nucleotides outside the gene matches: 13. The CDR3 totals 14 residues. Per the germline V gene, CDR1 is DFQATT and CDR2 is SNEGSKA (reference sequence). The CDR3 loop reads CSARLQGGHGVAFF. The CDR3 DNA reads as TGCAGTGCTAGGTTACAGGGGGGACACGGTGTAGCTTTCTTT.

This chain uses TRBV7-3 with TRBJ2-1; D is uncertain. CDR3 length equals 22 residues. CDR1 and CDR2 (germline): SGHTA, FQGTGA. V was clipped by 0 bases and J by 3 bases, with 30 bases between them. The CDR3 region has the DNA TGTGCCAGCAGCTTAACGATCGGTCAAATAATGGCCGGAGTTACGGTCTACAATGAGCAGTTCTTC. Amino acid sequence: CASSLTIGQIMAGVTVYNEQFF.

This clonotype came up a few times. This rearrangement joins TRBV2 to TRBJ2-5; 8 bases agree with TRBD1. Germline V gene lookup returns CDR1 SNHLY and CDR2 FYNNEI. The V gene end was trimmed by 6 bases and the J gene end by 3 bases; junction bases not matched to a gene: 3. The CDR3 has 13 amino acids. CDR3 in amino acids: CASSGQGEETQYF. CDR3 DNA: TGTGCCAGCAGCGGACAGGGCGAAGAGACCCAGTACTTC.

The gene calls are TRBV7-6 and TRBJ2-6; 11 bases line up with TRBD1. This CDR3 is built from 17 residues. The V gene end was trimmed by 5 bases and the J gene end by 2 bases; junction bases not matched to a gene: 5. CDR1 SGHVS and CDR2 FNYEAQ come from the germline V gene. CDR3 sequence: CASSARDRGTGANVLTF. The CDR3 nucleotides read TGTGCCAGCAGCGCCCGGGACAGGGGGACTGGGGCCAACGTCCTGACTTTC.

This chain uses TRBV7-3 with TRBJ2-1; 13 bases map to TRBD2. J gave up 8 bases and V 6 bases, and 7 bases lay outside the gene matches. Germline V CDR1 and CDR2: SGHTA, FQGTGA. The CDR3 loop spans 15 amino acids. CDR3 sequence: CASRHGTSGTDEQFF. The CDR3 nucleotides read TGTGCCAGCAGACACGGGACTAGCGGGACGGATGAGCAGTTCTTC.

This clonotype was counted between two and nine times. This chain links TRBV11-3 with TRBJ1-6; D unclear. The V gene lost 2 bases and the J gene lost 8 bases, with 7 bases spanning the gap. Germline V CDR1 and CDR2: SGHNT, YENEEA. The CDR3 runs 13 residues. CDR3 amino acids: CASSLSGYSPLHF. The CDR3 DNA follows: TGTGCCAGCAGCTTATCTGGATATTCACCCCTCCACTTT.

The chain recombines TRBV6-1 with TRBJ2-1; D unresolved. The CDR3 is 13 amino acids. The germline gives CDR1 MNHNS, CDR2 SASEGT. Deletions cut 6 bases from V and 4 bases from J, with 10 bases between. CDR3 in DNA: TGTGCCAGCAGCCGCCGCACATACAATGAGCAGTTCTTC. Translated: CASSRRTYNEQFF.

The rearrangement links TRBV7-2 to TRBJ1-2; 7 bases fit TRBD1. Germline values: CDR1 SGHTA, CDR2 FQGNSA. Germline trimming cut 0 bases from V and 4 bases from J; bases unmatched to any gene: 2. The CDR3 spans 14 residues. The CDR3 sequence is CASSLAGDSYGYTF. CDR3 nucleotides: TGTGCCAGCAGCTTAGCTGGGGACAGCTATGGCTACACCTTC. The variable domain in full, with the rest retrieved from reference TRBV7-2 and TRBJ1-2, is GAGVSQSPSNKVTEKGKDVELRCDPISGHTALYWYRQSLGQGLEFLIYFQGNSAPDKSGLPSDRFSAERTGGSVSTLTIQRTQQEDSAVYLCASSLAGDSYGYTFGSGTRLTVV.

The gene calls are TRBV6-5 and TRBJ1-5, with TRBD1 matching 9 bases. The CDR3 is made up of 15 amino acids. The V gene's germline CDR1 is MNHEY and CDR2 SVGAGI. J gave up 5 bases and V 2 bases, and 4 bases lay outside the gene matches. The CDR3 DNA follows: TGTGCCAGCAGTTACGGACAGGGGTTTGATCAGCCCCAGCATTTT. It yields the protein CASSYGQGFDQPQHF.

V gene TRBV5-1 combines with J gene TRBJ2-2; unclear D gene. Trimming cost V 2 bases and J 7 bases, with 9 bases left between them. The CDR3 runs 13 residues. CDR1 and CDR2 from the germline V gene are SGHRS and YFSETQ. Here the CDR3 DNA reads TGCGCCAGCAGCTTCGCCCAGAACGGGGAGCTGTTTTTT. It specifies CASSFAQNGELFF. Looking up the rest from reference TRBV5-1 and TRBJ2-2 gives the full variable domain: KAGVTQTPRYLIKTRGQQVTLSCSPISGHRSVSWYQQTPGQGLQFLFEYFSETQRNKGNFPGRFSGRQFSNSRSEMNVSTLELGDSALYLCASSFAQNGELFFGEGSRLTVL.

The chain has TRBV28 and TRBJ2-1; TRBD2 is a possible D gene (6 bases). Germline assignment: CDR1 MDHEN and CDR2 SYDVKM. The CDR3 has 12 amino acids. Trimming stripped 5 bases from V and 13 bases from J, with 15 bases between. CDR3 DNA sequence: TGTGCCAGCAGTACCCCGACTAGAGGCCAGTTCTTC. Its protein product is CASSTPTRGQFF.

The chain links TRBV6-5 to TRBJ2-1, with 16 bases matching TRBD2. The germline V gene has CDR1 MNHEY and CDR2 SVGAGI. The CDR3 covers 16 residues. After removal of 6 bases from V and 10 bases from J, the junction contained 9 bases not matched to a gene. CDR3 region: CASSYPGTSGRAEQFF. Here the CDR3 DNA reads TGTGCCAGCAGCTATCCCGGGACTAGCGGGAGGGCCGAGCAGTTCTTC.

The J gene is TRBJ1-1, the V gene TRBV29-1; D might be TRBD1 (5 bases). V lost 6 bases, J lost 5 bases, and 13 bases lay in between. CDR3 length: 12 amino acids. Germline-derived CDR1 and CDR2 are SQVTM and ANQGSEA. The CDR3 sequence is CSVHRYGTEAFF. CDR3 DNA: TGCAGCGTCCACAGGTACGGAACTGAAGCTTTCTTT.